This note documents a single T cell receptor (beta chain) sequence. Original processing methods: Scientists estimated how many nucleated cells there were by amplifying reference gene primers. The assay was immunoSEQ multiplex PCR, and TCRdb's table has in-frame clones only and misses some. Clone size and V and J calls were adopted from that table, with D and trimming inferred from the DNA. The data show 100,000 or so clones, around nine tenths seen once. Per the germline V gene, CDR1 is SGHNT and CDR2 is YYREEE (reference sequence). V was trimmed by 6 bases and J by 3 bases, leaving 9 bases between them. The CDR3 covers 12 residues. This sample stems from a study of blood T cell repertoires in COVID-19. Turning to the study itself: Researchers got acute and convalescent COVID-19 samples from the United States, Italy and Spain. From T cells, B-cell-depleted T cells, or PBMCs came the material, which was cDNA or gDNA.

The V call is TRBV5-4, the J call TRBJ1-1; D unclear. This sequence originates from a human donor in a cohort sampled during active COVID-19. The sequenced sample was peripheral blood. CDR3 protein: CASKTRDTEAFF. In DNA, the CDR3 is TGTGCCAGCAAAACCCGGGACACTGAAGCTTTCTTT.